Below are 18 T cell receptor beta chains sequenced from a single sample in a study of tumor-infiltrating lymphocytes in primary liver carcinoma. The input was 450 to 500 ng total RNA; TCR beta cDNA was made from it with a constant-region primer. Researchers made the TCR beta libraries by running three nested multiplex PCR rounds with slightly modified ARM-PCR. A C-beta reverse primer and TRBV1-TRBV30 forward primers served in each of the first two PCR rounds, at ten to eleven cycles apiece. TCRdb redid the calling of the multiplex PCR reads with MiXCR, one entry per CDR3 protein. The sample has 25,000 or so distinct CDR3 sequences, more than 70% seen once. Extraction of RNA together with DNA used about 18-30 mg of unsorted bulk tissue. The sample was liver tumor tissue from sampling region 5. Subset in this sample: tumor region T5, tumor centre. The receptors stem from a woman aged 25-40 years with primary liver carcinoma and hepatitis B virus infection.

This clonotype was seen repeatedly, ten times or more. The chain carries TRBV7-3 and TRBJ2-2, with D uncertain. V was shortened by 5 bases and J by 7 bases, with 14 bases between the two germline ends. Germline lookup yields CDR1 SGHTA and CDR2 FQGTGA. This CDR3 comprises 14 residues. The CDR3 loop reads CASSLGPLDGELFF. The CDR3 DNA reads TGTGCCAGCAGCCTGGGTCCCTTGGACGGGGAGCTGTTTTTT.

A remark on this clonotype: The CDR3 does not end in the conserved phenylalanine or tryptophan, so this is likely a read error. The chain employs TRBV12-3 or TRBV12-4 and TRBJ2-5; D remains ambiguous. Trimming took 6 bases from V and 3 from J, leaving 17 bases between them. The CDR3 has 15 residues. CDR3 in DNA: TGTGCCAGCAGCACCTACCACGGAAGCGAAGAGACCCAGTACATC. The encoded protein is CASSTYHGSEETQYI.

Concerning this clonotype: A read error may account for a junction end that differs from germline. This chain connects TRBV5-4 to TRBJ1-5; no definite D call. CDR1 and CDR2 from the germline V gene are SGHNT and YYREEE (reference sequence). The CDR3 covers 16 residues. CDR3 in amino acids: CASSLVGGTGNQPQHF. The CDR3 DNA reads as TGTGCCAGCAGCTTGGTTGGAGGTACGGGCAACCAGCCCCAGCATTTT.

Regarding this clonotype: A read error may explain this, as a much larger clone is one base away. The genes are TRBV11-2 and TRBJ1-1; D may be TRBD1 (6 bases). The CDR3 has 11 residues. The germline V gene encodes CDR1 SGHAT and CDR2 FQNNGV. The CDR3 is CTSSPGTEAFF. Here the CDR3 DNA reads TGTACCAGCAGCCCCGGGACAGAAGCTTTCTTT.

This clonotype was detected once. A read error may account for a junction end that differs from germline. CDR3 sequence: CASSRVMAGMSGELLF. The CDR3 bases are TGTGCCAGCAGCAGGGTTATGGCGGGAATGTCCGGGGAGCTACTTTTT. This chain uses TRBV11-1 with TRBJ2-2; possibly TRBD2 for D (6 bases). Germline V gives CDR1 SGHAT, CDR2 FQDESV (reference sequence). The CDR3 covers 16 residues.

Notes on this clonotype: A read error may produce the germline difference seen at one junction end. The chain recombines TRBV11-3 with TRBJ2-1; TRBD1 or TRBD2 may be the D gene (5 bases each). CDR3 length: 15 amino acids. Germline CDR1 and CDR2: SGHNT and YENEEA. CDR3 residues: CASSLGARSYSEQFF. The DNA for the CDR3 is TGTGCTAGCAGCCTCGGGGCCCGCTCCTACAGTGAGCAGTTCTTC.

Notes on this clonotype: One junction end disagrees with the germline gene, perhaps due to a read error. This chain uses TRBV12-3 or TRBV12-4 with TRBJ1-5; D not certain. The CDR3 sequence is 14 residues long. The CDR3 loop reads CASSANGRNQAQHF. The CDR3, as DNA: TGTGCCAGCAGTGCTAACGGTCGCAATCAGGCCCAGCATTTT.

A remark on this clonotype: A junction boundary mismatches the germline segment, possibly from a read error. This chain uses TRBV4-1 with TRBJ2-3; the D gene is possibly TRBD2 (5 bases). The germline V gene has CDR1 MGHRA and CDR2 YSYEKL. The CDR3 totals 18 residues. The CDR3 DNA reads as TGCGCGAGCAACCAACTAGGCATGGTAGTTGAAGACTCGGATACGCAATATTTT. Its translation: CASNQLGMVVEDSDTQYF.

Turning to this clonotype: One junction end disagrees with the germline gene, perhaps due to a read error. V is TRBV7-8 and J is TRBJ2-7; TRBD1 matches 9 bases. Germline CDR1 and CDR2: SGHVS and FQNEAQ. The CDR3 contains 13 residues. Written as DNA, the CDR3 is TGTGCCAGTGGACAGGGGCGTGCCTACGAGAAGTACTTC. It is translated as CASGQGRAYEKYF.

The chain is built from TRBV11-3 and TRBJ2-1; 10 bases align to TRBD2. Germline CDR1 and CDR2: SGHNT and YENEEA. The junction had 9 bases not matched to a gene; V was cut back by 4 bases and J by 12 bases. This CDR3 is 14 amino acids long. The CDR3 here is CASSSGLAETVQFF. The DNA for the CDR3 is TGTGCCAGCAGCTCTGGACTAGCGGAAACGGTGCAGTTCTTC.

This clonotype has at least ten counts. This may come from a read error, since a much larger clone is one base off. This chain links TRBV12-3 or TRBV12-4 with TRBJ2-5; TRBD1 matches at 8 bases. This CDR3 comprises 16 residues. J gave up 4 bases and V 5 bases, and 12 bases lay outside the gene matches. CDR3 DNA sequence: TGTGCCAGCAGTCTTCGTACAGGGGGAACACGAGAGACCCAGTACTTC. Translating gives CASSLRTGGTRETQYF.

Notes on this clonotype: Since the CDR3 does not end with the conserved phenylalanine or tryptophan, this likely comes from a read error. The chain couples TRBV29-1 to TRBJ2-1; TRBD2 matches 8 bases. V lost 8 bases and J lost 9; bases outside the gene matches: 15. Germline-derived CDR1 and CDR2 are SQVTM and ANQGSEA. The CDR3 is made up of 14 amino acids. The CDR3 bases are TGCAGCACCGCCGGGCTAGCGGGCTACTGTGAGCAGTTCCTC. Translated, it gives CSTAGLAGYCEQFL.

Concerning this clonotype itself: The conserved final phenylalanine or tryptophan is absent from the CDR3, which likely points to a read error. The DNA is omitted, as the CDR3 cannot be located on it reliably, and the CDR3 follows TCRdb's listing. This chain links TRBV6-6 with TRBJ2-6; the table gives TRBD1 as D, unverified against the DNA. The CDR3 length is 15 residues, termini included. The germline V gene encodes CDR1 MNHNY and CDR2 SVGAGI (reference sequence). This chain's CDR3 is CASFLGQGRANAQTI.

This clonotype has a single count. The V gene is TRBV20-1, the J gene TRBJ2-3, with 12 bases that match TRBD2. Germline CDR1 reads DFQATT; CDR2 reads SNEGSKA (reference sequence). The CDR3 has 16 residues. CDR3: CNTSDPSGRGSDTQYF. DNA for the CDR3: TGCAATACATCGGACCCTAGCGGGAGGGGGTCAGATACGCAGTATTTT.

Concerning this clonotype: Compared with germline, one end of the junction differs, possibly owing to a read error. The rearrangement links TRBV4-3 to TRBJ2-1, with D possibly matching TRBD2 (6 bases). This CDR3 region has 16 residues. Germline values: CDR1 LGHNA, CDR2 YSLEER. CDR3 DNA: TGCGACAGCAGCCAAGATGCGGGAAGCTCCTACAATCAGCACTACTTC. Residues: CDSSQDAGSSYNQHYF.

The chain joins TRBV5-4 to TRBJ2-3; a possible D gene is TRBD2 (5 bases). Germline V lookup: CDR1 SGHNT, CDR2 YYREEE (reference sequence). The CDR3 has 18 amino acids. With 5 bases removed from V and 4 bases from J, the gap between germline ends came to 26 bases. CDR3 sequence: CASSNQAASRSRADTQYF. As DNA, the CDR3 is TGTGCCAGCAGTAACCAGGCGGCTAGCAGGAGTCGGGCAGATACGCAGTATTTT.

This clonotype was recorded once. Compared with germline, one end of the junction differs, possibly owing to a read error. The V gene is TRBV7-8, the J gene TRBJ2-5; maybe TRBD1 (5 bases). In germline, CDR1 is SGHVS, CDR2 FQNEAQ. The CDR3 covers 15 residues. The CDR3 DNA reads TGTGCCAGCAGCTTAGAAGGGGCCGATAGGGATACTCAGTGCTTC. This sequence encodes CASSLEGADRDTQCF.

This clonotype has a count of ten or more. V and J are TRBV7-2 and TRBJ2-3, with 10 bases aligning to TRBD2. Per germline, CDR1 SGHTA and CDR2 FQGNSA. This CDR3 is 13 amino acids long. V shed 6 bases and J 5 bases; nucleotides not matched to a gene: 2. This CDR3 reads CASSSSGRDTQYF. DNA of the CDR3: TGTGCCAGCAGTTCTAGCGGGAGAGATACGCAGTATTTT.